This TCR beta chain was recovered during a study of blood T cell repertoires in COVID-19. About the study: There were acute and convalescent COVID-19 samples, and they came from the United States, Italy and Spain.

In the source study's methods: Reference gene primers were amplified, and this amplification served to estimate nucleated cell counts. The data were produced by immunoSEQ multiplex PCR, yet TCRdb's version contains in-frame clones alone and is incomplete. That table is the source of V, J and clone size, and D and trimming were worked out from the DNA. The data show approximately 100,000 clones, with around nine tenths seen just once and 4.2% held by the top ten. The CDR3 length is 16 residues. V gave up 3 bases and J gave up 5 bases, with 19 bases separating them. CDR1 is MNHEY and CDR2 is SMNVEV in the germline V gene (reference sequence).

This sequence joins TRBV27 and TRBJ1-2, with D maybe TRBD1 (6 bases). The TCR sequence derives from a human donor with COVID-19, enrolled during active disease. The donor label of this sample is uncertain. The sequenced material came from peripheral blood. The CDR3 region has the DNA TGTGCCAGCAGTTTCCAGACATCCGGGACACGATATGGCTACACCTTC. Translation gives CASSFQTSGTRYGYTF.